Listed below are T cell receptor beta chains from one sample, sequenced in a study of cytomegalovirus exposure and HLA in healthy donors. TCRdb's copy holds only in-frame clones and misses some; the assay was immunoSEQ multiplex PCR. The sample has about 200,000 clones; around 75% are singletons. Sequenced sample: PBMCs. Receptors were obtained from a woman in her twenties or thirties in good health and CMV-seronegative. Both conserved end residues are trimmed from each CDR3.

cdr3_aa: ASSLGPRGGRRTEAF
v_call: TRBV7-9
j_call: TRBJ1-1

cdr3_aa: ASSGYRGTQY
v_call: TRBV6-5
j_call: TRBJ2-5

cdr3_aa: ASRRKGGPTVSEQF
v_call: TRBV5-4
j_call: TRBJ2-1

cdr3_aa: ASSSIRRTGGEAF
v_call: TRBV28
j_call: TRBJ1-1

cdr3_aa: ASSLAGSGANVLT
v_call: TRBV5-1
j_call: TRBJ2-6

cdr3_aa: ASSLRGAANQPQH
v_call: TRBV5-6
j_call: TRBJ1-5

cdr3_aa: ASSYPGTSGAYNEQF
v_call: TRBV5-4
j_call: TRBJ2-1

cdr3_aa: ASNSTGENTGELF
v_call: TRBV23-1
j_call: TRBJ2-2

cdr3_aa: ASSLYPGPTGGYT
v_call: TRBV27
j_call: TRBJ1-2

cdr3_aa: ASSFPRGGEYNEQF
v_call: TRBV6-6
j_call: TRBJ2-1

cdr3_aa: ASSPGTGDTEAF
v_call: TRBV18
j_call: TRBJ1-1